This TCR beta chain was found in a study of blood T cell repertoires in COVID-19. Study overall: Nucleic acid was either cDNA or gDNA, and it came from T cells, B-cell-depleted T cells, or PBMCs.

Authors' methods: Scientists estimated how many nucleated cells there were by amplifying reference gene primers. TCRdb's copy holds only in-frame clones and misses some; the assay was immunoSEQ multiplex PCR. V, J and clone size are taken as reported in that table, and D and trimming were inferred from the DNA itself. The sample holds roughly 200,000 clones, approximately 83% seen once. Germline values: CDR1 MNHGY, CDR2 SAAAGT. The CDR3 totals 17 residues. V trimming: 2 bases; J trimming: 6 bases; junction bases outside the gene matches: 15. The sequence was collected from a man aged 35 to 55 with acute or convalescent COVID-19. The rearrangement links TRBV6-8 to TRBJ1-2, with 7 bases aligning to TRBD1. The specimen sequenced was peripheral blood. DNA for the CDR3: TGTGCCAGCAGTTACCCAAGGAGGGGGCCCGGGGCACATGGCTACACCTTC. Translation: CASSYPRRGPGAHGYTF.